The 3 T cell receptor beta chains below all came from one sample that was sequenced in a study of blood T cell repertoires in COVID-19. Sequenced by immunoSEQ multiplex PCR; TCRdb stores in-frame clones only, minus some. The sample yields some 38,000 clones, 85% seen once. The source material was peripheral blood. All receptors derive from a man aged 55 to 70 with active or convalescent COVID-19.

This clone was observed once. The rearrangement links TRBV3-1 (or the pseudogene TRBV3-2) to TRBJ1-2; D gene ambiguous. The V end was cut by 1 base, the J end by 8 bases, with 8 bases between. This CDR3 comprises 12 residues. Germline CDR1 LGHDT, CDR2 YNNKEL (reference sequence). This CDR3 reads CASSQGFEGYTF. CDR3 in DNA: TGTGCCAGCAGCCAAGGATTTGAGGGCTACACCTTC.

As for this clone: Other DNA sequences from this sample encode an identical CDR3 as well. In DNA, the CDR3 is TGCAGTGCTAGCTCAGGCCACGAGCAGTACGTC. Its protein is CSASSGHEQYV. J is TRBJ2-7 and V is TRBV20-1; D remains unclear. The germline V and J ends were trimmed by 3 bases and 5 bases, with 8 bases remaining between them. The germline V gene encodes CDR1 DFQATT and CDR2 SNEGSKA (reference sequence). This CDR3 region has 11 residues.

The CDR3 region is CASSWEGKNIQYF. The CDR3 DNA sequence: TGCGCCAGCAGTTGGGAGGGCAAAAACATTCAGTACTTC. The gene calls are TRBV5-1 and TRBJ2-4; 7 bases are a match to TRBD2. Germline V gene data show CDR1 as SGHRS and CDR2 as YFSETQ. The junction had 2 bases not matched to a gene; V was cut back by 5 bases and J by 3 bases. This CDR3 comprises 13 residues.